This is a list of T cell receptor beta chains from one sample in a study of CD8+ T cells in alopecia areata. This table comes from immunoSEQ multiplex PCR, and its TCRdb copy is limited to in-frame clones, with some not included. The sample has more than 95,000 clones; around two fifths are singletons. The sequencing sample was made of CD4+ T cells sorted from blood. The receptors originated from a human donor with alopecia areata. CDR3s include the opening cysteine and the closing phenylalanine or tryptophan. A D gene is named only where the DNA matches it firmly. Some rows have no size entry. The others give once, few or many, or a class for an expanded clone.

clone size	D gene	J gene	V gene	CDR3 protein	CDR3 DNA
NA	NA	TRBJ2-3	TRBV2	CASSEEGPVTDTQYF	TGTGCCAGCAGTGAGGAGGGCCCCGTCACAGATACGCAGTATTTT
NA	TRBD1	TRBJ1-5	TRBV7-8	CASSYQPGQAYSNQPQHF	TGTGCCAGCAGCTACCAACCGGGACAGGCATATAGCAATCAGCCCCAGCATTTT
once	TRBD2	TRBJ2-7	TRBV27	CASSPSQRGSYEQYF	TGTGCCAGCAGTCCCTCCCAGCGGGGCTCCTACGAGCAGTACTTC
NA	NA	TRBJ2-2	TRBV28	CASGGAATNTGELFF	TGTGCCAGCGGGGGGGCGGCTACGAACACCGGGGAGCTGTTTTTT
NA	TRBD1	TRBJ1-5	TRBV30	CAWSLGDRGIPNQPQHF	TGTGCCTGGAGTTTGGGCGACAGGGGGATCCCCAATCAGCCCCAGCATTTT
NA	TRBD2	TRBJ2-7	TRBV7-2	CASSLGREFEQYF	TGTGCCAGCAGCTTAGGGCGGGAGTTCGAGCAGTACTTC
NA	NA	TRBJ2-1	TRBV29-1	CSATQRAGGDNEQFF	TGCAGCGCCACCCAGAGGGCAGGGGGGGACAATGAGCAGTTCTTC
NA	NA	TRBJ2-5	TRBV29-1	CSVAAGSGWETQYF	TGCAGCGTTGCCGCCGGGTCGGGGTGGGAGACCCAGTACTTC
few	NA	TRBJ1-1	TRBV9	CASSVAGGNTEAFF	TGTGCCAGCAGCGTAGCGGGGGGGAACACTGAAGCTTTCTTT
NA	NA	TRBJ2-7	TRBV6-5	CASSYSAGYGYEQYF	TGTGCCAGCAGTTACTCGGCAGGGTACGGCTACGAGCAGTACTTC
NA	NA	TRBJ2-1	TRBV4-3	CASSPIGLSQEQFF	TGCGCCAGCAGCCCGATCGGACTATCCCAAGAGCAGTTCTTC
NA	NA	TRBJ1-6	TRBV5-1	CASSTGGSYNSPLHF	TGCGCCAGCAGTACAGGAGGCTCCTATAATTCACCCCTCCACTTT
NA	TRBD2	TRBJ2-7	TRBV7-2	CASSWGRAGGPRPYEQYF	TGTGCCAGCAGCTGGGGTCGAGCGGGGGGGCCCAGGCCCTACGAGCAGTACTTC
few	NA	TRBJ1-1	TRBV10-3	CAIRTAVMNTEAFF	TGTGCCATCAGGACAGCCGTCATGAACACTGAAGCTTTCTTT
NA	NA	TRBJ2-1	TRBV7-9	CASSLVGDEQFF	TGTGCCAGCAGCTTAGTGGGCGATGAGCAGTTCTTC
few	TRBD2	TRBJ2-5	TRBV7-9	CASSLSGALQETQYF	TGTGCCAGCAGCTTGAGCGGGGCCCTCCAAGAGACCCAGTACTTC
few	NA	TRBJ2-6	TRBV4-1	CASSQEATGLFSGANVLTF	TGCGCCAGCAGCCAAGAAGCGACCGGACTCTTCTCTGGGGCCAACGTCCTGACTTTC
NA	TRBD1	TRBJ2-7	TRBV30	CAMTTGAYEQYF	TGTGCCATGACGACAGGGGCCTACGAGCAGTACTTC
NA	TRBD2	TRBJ2-5	TRBV9	CASSGGTSGRKRRETQYF	TGTGCCAGCAGCGGGGGGACTAGCGGGAGGAAACGGCGGGAGACCCAGTACTTC
few	NA	TRBJ2-5	TRBV29-1	CSVVDWTKETQYF	TGCAGCGTTGTTGACTGGACCAAAGAGACCCAGTACTTC
NA	TRBD1	TRBJ2-1	TRBV27	CASSLLGQGENNEQFF	TGTGCCAGCAGTTTATTAGGACAGGGAGAGAACAATGAGCAGTTCTTC
few	NA	TRBJ2-5	TRBV7-9	CASSLAQRQETQYF	TGTGCCAGCAGCTTAGCCCAGCGACAAGAGACCCAGTACTTC
NA	TRBD2	TRBJ2-5	TRBV11-2	CASSPTSGRARETQYF	TGTGCCAGCAGCCCCACTAGCGGGAGGGCCCGTGAGACCCAGTACTTC
NA	NA	TRBJ2-3	TRBV29-1	CSVASGGTQYF	TGCAGCGTCGCTAGTGGGGGTACGCAGTATTTT
NA	TRBD2	TRBJ2-7	TRBV4-1	CASSRKGLAGESYEQYF	TGCGCCAGCAGCCGGAAAGGACTAGCGGGGGAGTCCTACGAGCAGTACTTC
NA	NA	TRBJ1-1	TRBV30	CAWSWTANTEAFF	TGTGCCTGGAGTTGGACAGCCAACACTGAAGCTTTCTTT
NA	NA	TRBJ1-5	TRBV29-1	CSVFTDADQPQHF	TGCAGCGTCTTCACGGACGCGGATCAGCCCCAGCATTTT
few	TRBD2	TRBJ2-5	TRBV28	CASQTTGGGQETQYF	TGTGCCAGCCAGACAACTGGCGGGGGTCAAGAGACCCAGTACTTC
few	NA	TRBJ2-1	TRBV29-1	CSVPNMGKQGGSYNEQFF	TGCAGCGTCCCCAACATGGGTAAACAGGGTGGATCCTACAATGAGCAGTTCTTC
NA	NA	TRBJ1-5	TRBV20-1	CSVDSQPQHF	TGCAGTGTTGATAGCCAGCCCCAGCATTTT
NA	TRBD2	TRBJ2-3	TRBV29-1	CSVTTTSGFTDTQYF	TGCAGCGTTACAACGACTAGCGGGTTCACAGATACGCAGTATTTT
NA	NA	TRBJ2-1	TRBV30	CAWSVGTAYNEQFF	TGTGCCTGGAGTGTTGGGACGGCATACAATGAGCAGTTCTTC
NA	NA	TRBJ2-1	TRBV29-1	CSVRGGVRASEQFF	TGCAGCGTCCGCGGGGGCGTAAGGGCGTCTGAGCAGTTCTTC
few	TRBD2	TRBJ2-1	TRBV30	CAWSPVGLAGVNEQFF	TGTGCCTGGAGTCCGGTCGGACTAGCGGGAGTCAATGAGCAGTTCTTC
few	NA	TRBJ2-5	TRBV7-9	CASSLAEIGTQYF	TGTGCCAGCAGCTTAGCGGAGATCGGGACCCAGTACTTC
NA	TRBD2	TRBJ2-4	TRBV27	CASSTSGRASRNIQYF	TGTGCCAGCAGTACCAGCGGGAGGGCCTCGAGAAACATTCAGTACTTC
NA	TRBD1	TRBJ2-1	TRBV28	CASRQTGAQGEFF	TGTGCCAGCAGGCAAACAGGGGCACAAGGGGAGTTCTTC
NA	NA	TRBJ2-1	TRBV7-8	CASSANSGYGGGKQFF	TGTGCCAGCAGCGCCAACTCGGGGTACGGGGGTGGTAAGCAGTTCTTC
few	TRBD2	TRBJ2-7	TRBV30	CAWSVILAGDEQYF	TGTGCCTGGAGTGTAATCCTAGCGGGAGACGAGCAGTACTTC
few	NA	TRBJ2-3	TRBV5-1	CASSLVPGADTQYF	TGCGCCAGCAGCTTGGTTCCGGGAGCGGATACGCAGTATTTT
NA	NA	TRBJ1-1	TRBV19	CARRTGEMNTEAFF	TGTGCCAGACGGACGGGAGAGATGAACACTGAAGCTTTCTTT
many	NA	TRBJ1-5	TRBV19	CASSLSWDQPQHF	TGTGCCAGTAGCCTCTCGTGGGATCAGCCCCAGCATTTT
NA	NA	TRBJ2-2	TRBV4-3	CASSQAAGELFF	TGCGCCAGCAGCCAAGCCGCCGGGGAGCTGTTTTTT
NA	TRBD2	TRBJ2-7	TRBV29-1	CSPGLAGGTYEQYF	TGCAGCCCGGGACTAGCGGGGGGTACCTACGAGCAGTACTTC
few	TRBD1	TRBJ2-5	TRBV7-2	CASSPGGAGETQYF	TGTGCCAGCAGCCCAGGGGGCGCAGGGGAGACCCAGTACTTC
NA	TRBD1	TRBJ1-5	TRBV29-1	CSVGQGRKSDQPQHF	TGCAGCGTTGGACAGGGTCGAAAGAGCGATCAGCCCCAGCATTTT
NA	NA	TRBJ1-2	TRBV11-2	CASSSSEGGYTF	TGTGCCAGCAGCTCCTCGGAGGGAGGCTACACCTTC
many	NA	TRBJ1-1	TRBV5-1	CASSLASRGGTEAFF	TGCGCCAGCAGCTTGGCCTCTAGGGGGGGAACTGAAGCTTTCTTT
NA	TRBD2	TRBJ2-3	TRBV29-1	CSVEGTSENTDTQYF	TGCAGCGTTGAAGGAACTAGCGAGAACACAGATACGCAGTATTTT
NA	NA	TRBJ2-7	TRBV2	CASSDLLTDNYEQYF	TGTGCCAGCAGTGATTTGTTGACAGACAACTACGAGCAGTACTTC
few	NA	TRBJ2-3	TRBV25-1	CASEGFTDTQYF	TGTGCCTCCGAGGGGTTCACAGATACGCAGTATTTT
few	NA	TRBJ2-1	TRBV29-1	CSPRLYNEQFF	TGCAGCCCCCGGTTGTACAATGAGCAGTTCTTC
NA	NA	TRBJ2-7	TRBV30	CAWTGGQRDFYEQYF	TGTGCCTGGACGGGAGGACAGCGAGATTTTTACGAGCAGTACTTC
few	TRBD1	TRBJ1-4	TRBV29-1	CSARSGGPKLFF	TGCAGCGCACGGTCAGGGGGCCCAAAACTGTTTTTT
NA	NA	TRBJ2-5	TRBV4-1	CASSQDPQETQYF	TGCGCCAGCAGCCAAGATCCACAAGAGACCCAGTACTTC
few	NA	TRBJ1-5	TRBV7-2	CASSPGTPRGNQPQHF	TGTGCCAGCAGCCCGGGGACCCCGCGTGGCAATCAGCCCCAGCATTTT
NA	NA	TRBJ2-3	TRBV6-5	CASRSPTDTQYF	TGTGCCAGCAGATCGCCAACAGATACGCAGTATTTT
few	NA	TRBJ2-2	TRBV15	CATRFGRVGELFF	TGTGCCACCCGGTTCGGTAGAGTCGGGGAGCTGTTTTTT
NA	NA	TRBJ2-7	TRBV4-1	CASSQGSAAPYEQYF	TGCGCCAGCAGCCAAGGATCGGCAGCTCCCTACGAGCAGTACTTC